The clone carrying this T cell receptor beta chain was detected many times. TCRdb re-called the 5' RACE reads with MiXCR, one entry per CDR3 protein. The sample has 350,000 to 450,000 distinct CDR3 sequences; 24% are singletons. These data belong to a study of T-cell memory formation after mild COVID-19. On the study more broadly: Largely donor-specific TCR clusters were found.

The CDR3 is made up of 15 amino acids. The V gene's germline CDR1 is SGHDT and CDR2 YYEEEE. The V end was cut by 4 bases, the J end by 7 bases, with 20 bases between. Input material: PBMCs or a T cell subset sorted from them (not recorded which). This rearrangement joins TRBV5-6 to TRBJ1-2; maybe TRBD1 (6 bases). This TCR was sampled from an adult woman who had mild COVID-19 (a few samples of this study predate the infection). Cell type and time point are not known. CDR3 sequence (DNA): TGTGCCAGCAGCCACCCCCGAGGGGGGCCCTTTGGCTACACCTTC. Its protein product is CASSHPRGGPFGYTF. The whole variable domain, filled in from reference TRBV5-6 and TRBJ1-2, reads DAGVTQSPTHLIKTRGQQVTLRCSPKSGHDTVSWYQQALGQGPQFIFQYYEEEERQRGNFPDRFSGHQFPNYSSELNVNALLLGDSALYLCASSHPRGGPFGYTFGSGTRLTVV.